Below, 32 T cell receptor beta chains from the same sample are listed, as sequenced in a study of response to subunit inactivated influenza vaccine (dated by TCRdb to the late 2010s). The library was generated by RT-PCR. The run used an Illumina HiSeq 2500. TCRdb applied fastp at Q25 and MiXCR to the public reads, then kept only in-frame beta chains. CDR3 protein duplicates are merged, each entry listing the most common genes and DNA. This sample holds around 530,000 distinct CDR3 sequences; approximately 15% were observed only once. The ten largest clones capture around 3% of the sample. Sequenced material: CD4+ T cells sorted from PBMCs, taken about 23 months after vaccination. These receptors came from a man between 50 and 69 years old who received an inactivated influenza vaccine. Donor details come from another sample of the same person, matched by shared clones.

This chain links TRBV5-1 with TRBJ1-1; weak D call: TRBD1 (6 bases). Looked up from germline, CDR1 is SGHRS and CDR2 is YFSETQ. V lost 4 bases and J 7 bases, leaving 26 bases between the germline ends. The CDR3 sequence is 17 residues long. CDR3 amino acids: CASSPWGGSQPSSEAFF. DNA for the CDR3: TGCGCCAGCAGCCCGTGGGGGGGCTCCCAGCCAAGTAGTGAAGCTTTCTTT.

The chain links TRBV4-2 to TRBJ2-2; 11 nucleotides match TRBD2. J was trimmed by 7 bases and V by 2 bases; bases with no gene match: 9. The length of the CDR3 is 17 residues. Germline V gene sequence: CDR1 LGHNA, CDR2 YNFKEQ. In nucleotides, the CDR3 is TGTGCCAGCAGCCAACTAGCGGGGGGCCTCGGGGACGGGGAGCTGTTTTTT. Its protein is CASSQLAGGLGDGELFF.

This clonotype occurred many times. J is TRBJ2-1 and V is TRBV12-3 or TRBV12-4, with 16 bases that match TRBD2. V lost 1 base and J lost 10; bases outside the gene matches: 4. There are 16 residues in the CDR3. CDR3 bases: TGTGCCAGCAGTTTAGATGGGACTAGCGGGGGGGCCGAGCAGTTCTTC. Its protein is CASSLDGTSGGAEQFF.

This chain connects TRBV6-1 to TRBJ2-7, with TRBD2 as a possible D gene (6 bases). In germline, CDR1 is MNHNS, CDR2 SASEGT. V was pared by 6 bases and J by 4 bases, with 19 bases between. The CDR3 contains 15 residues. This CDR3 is CASRRVGGGGYEQYF. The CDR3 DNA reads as TGTGCCAGCAGGCGGGTCGGGGGAGGAGGATACGAGCAGTACTTC.

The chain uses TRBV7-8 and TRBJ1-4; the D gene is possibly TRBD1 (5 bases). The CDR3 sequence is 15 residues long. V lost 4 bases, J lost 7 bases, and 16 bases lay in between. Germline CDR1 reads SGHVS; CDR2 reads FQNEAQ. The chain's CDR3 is CASSSQVYAVEKLFF. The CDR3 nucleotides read TGTGCCAGCAGCTCACAGGTATACGCTGTTGAAAAACTGTTTTTT.

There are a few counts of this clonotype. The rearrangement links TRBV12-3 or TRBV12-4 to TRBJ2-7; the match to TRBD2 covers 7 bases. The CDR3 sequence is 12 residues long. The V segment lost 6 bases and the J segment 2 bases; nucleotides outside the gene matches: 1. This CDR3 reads CASRGGAYEQYF. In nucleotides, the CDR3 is TGTGCCAGCAGGGGGGGGGCCTACGAGCAGTACTTC.

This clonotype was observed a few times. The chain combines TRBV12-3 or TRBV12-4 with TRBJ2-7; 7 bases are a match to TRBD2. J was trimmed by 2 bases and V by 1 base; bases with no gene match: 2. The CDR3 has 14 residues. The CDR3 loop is CASSLGAGAYEQYF. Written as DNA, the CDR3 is TGTGCCAGCAGTTTAGGTGCGGGAGCCTACGAGCAGTACTTC.

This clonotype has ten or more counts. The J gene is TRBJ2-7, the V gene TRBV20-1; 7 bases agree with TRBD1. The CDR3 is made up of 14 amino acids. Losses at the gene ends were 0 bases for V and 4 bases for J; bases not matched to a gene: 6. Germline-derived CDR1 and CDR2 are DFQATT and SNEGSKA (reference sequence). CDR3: CSARDGTVPYEQYF. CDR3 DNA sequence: TGCAGTGCTAGAGATGGGACAGTACCTTACGAGCAGTACTTC.

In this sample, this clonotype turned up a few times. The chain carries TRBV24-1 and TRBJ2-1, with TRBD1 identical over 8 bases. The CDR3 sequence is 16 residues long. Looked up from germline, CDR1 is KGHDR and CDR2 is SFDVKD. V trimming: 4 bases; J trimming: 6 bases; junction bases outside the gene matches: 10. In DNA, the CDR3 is TGTGCCACCAGTGACGAAATGAGGACAGGGAGCAATGAGCAGTTCTTC. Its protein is CATSDEMRTGSNEQFF.

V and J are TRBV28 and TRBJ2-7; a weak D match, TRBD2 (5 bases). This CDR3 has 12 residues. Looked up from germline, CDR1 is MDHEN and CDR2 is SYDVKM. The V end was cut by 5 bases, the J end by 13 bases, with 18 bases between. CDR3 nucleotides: TGTGCCAGCAGTCTCGGGTACGGCGGGCATTACTTC. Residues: CASSLGYGGHYF.

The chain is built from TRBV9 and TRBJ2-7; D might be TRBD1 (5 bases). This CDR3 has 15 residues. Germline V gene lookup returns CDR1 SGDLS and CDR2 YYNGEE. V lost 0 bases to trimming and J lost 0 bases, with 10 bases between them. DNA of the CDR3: TGTGCCAGCAGCGTAGCTGCAGGGATCTCCTACGAGCAGTACTTC. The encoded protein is CASSVAAGISYEQYF.

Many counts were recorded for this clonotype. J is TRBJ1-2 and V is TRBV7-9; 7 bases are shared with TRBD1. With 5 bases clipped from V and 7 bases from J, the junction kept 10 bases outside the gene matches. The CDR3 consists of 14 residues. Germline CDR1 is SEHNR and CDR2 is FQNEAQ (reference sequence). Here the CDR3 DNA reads TGTGCCAGCAGCCCCCGTGGAGGGGGCGGTGGCTACACCTTC. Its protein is CASSPRGGGGGYTF.

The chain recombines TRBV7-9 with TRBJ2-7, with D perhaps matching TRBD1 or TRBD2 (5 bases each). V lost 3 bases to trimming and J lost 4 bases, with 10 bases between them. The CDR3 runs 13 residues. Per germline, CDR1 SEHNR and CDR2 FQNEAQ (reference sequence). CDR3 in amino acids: CASSLGPVYEQYF. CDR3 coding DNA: TGTGCCAGCAGCTTGGGACCGGTTTACGAGCAGTACTTC. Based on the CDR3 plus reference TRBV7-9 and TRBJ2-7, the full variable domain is DTGVSQNPRHKITKRGQNVTFRCDPISEHNRLYWYRQTLGQGPEFLTYFQNEAQLEKSRLLSDRFSAERPKGSFSTLEIQRTEQGDSAMYLCASSLGPVYEQYFGPGTRLTVT.

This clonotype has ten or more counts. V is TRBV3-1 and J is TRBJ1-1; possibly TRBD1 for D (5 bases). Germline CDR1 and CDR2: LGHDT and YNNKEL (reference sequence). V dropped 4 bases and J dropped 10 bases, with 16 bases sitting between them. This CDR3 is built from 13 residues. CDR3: CASSPRQGRGAFF. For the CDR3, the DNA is TGTGCCAGCAGCCCCCGTCAGGGTCGAGGAGCTTTCTTT.

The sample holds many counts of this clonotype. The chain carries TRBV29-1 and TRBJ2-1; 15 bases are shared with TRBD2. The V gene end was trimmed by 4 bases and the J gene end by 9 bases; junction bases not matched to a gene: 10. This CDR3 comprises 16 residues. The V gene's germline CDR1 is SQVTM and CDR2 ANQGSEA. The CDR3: CSVVGTSGRRDGEQFF. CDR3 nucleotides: TGCAGCGTTGTTGGGACTAGCGGGAGGAGGGACGGTGAGCAGTTCTTC.

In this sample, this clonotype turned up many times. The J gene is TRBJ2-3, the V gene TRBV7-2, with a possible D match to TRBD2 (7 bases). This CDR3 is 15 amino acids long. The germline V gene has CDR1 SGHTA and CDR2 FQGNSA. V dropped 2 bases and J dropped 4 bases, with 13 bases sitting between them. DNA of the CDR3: TGTGCCAGCAGCTTACCCAGCGGGACATCAGATACGCAGTATTTT. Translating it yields CASSLPSGTSDTQYF.

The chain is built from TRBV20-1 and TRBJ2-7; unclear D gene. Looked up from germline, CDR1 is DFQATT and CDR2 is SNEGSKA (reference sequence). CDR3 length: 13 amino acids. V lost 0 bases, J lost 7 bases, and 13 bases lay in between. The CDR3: CSARDVNPGEQYF. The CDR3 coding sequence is TGCAGTGCTAGAGATGTGAACCCTGGGGAGCAGTACTTC.

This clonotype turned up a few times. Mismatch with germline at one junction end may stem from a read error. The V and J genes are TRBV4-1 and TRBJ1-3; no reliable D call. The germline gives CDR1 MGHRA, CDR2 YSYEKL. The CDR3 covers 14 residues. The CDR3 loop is CASSQGPTGDTIYF. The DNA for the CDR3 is TGCGCCAGCAGCCAAGGTCCGACTGGAGACACCATATATTTT.

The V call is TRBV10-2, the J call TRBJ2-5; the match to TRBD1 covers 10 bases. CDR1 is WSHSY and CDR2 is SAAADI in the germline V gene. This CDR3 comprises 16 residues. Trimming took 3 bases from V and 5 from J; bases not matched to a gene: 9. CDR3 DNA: TGCGCCAGCAGTGACTACGGACAGGGGGAGGAGGAGACCCAGTACTTC. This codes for CASSDYGQGEEETQYF.

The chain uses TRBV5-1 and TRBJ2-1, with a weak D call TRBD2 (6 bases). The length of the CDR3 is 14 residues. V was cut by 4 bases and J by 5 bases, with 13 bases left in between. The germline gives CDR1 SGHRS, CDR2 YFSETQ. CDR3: CASSLTTRNNEQFF. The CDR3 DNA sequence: TGCGCCAGCAGCCTAACGACTAGGAACAATGAGCAGTTCTTC. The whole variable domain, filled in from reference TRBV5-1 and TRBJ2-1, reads KAGVTQTPRYLIKTRGQQVTLSCSPISGHRSVSWYQQTPGQGLQFLFEYFSETQRNKGNFPGRFSGRQFSNSRSEMNVSTLELGDSALYLCASSLTTRNNEQFFGPGTRLTVL.

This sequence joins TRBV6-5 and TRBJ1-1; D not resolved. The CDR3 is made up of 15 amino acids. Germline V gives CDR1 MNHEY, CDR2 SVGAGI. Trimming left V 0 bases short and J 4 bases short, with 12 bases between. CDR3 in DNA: TGTGCCAGCAGTTACTCCTGGGGTTTCGGCACTGAAGCTTTCTTT. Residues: CASSYSWGFGTEAFF.

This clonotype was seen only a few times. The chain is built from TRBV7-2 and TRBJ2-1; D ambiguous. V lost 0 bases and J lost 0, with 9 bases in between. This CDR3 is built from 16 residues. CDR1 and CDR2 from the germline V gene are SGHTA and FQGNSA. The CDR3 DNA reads TGTGCCAGCAGCTTAGCGTTGCTCTTCTCCTACAATGAGCAGTTCTTC. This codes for CASSLALLFSYNEQFF.

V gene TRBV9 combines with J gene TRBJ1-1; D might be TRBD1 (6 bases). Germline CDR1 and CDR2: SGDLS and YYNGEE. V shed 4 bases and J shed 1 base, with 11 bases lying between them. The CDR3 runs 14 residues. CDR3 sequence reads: CASSRGETNTEAFF. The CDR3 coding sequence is TGTGCCAGCAGCAGGGGGGAGACGAACACTGAAGCTTTCTTT.

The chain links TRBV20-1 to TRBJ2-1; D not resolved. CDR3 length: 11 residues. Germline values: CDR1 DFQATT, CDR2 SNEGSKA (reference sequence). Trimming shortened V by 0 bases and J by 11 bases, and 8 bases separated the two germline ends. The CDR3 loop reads CSAREITKQFF. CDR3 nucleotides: TGCAGTGCTAGAGAAATCACAAAGCAGTTCTTC.

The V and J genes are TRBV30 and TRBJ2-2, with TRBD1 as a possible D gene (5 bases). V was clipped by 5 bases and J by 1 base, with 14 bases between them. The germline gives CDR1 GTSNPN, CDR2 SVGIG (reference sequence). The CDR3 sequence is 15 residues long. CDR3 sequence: CAWLVRVGNTGELFF. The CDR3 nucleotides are TGTGCCTGGTTGGTCAGGGTGGGGAACACCGGGGAGCTGTTTTTT.

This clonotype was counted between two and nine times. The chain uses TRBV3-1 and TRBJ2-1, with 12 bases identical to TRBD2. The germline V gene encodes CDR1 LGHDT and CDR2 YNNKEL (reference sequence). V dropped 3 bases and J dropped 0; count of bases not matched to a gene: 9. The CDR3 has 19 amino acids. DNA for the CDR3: TGTGCCAGCAGCCACAGAGGACTAGCGGGGTGGAGCTCCTACAATGAGCAGTTCTTC. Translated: CASSHRGLAGWSSYNEQFF.

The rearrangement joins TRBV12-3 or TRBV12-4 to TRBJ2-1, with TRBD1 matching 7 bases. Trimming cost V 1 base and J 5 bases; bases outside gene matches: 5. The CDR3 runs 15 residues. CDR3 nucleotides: TGTGCCAGCAGTTTAGGCAGGGGGAGCAACAATGAGCAGTTCTTC. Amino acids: CASSLGRGSNNEQFF.

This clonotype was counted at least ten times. The CDR3 spells CASRQAGAYEQYF. The CDR3 region has the DNA TGTGCCAGCAGACAAGCGGGAGCCTACGAGCAGTACTTC. The J gene is TRBJ2-7, the V gene TRBV25-1; 8 bases fit TRBD2. There are 13 residues in the CDR3. After removal of 6 bases from V and 2 bases from J, the junction contained 3 bases not matched to a gene. The V gene's germline CDR1 is MGHDK and CDR2 SYGVNS.

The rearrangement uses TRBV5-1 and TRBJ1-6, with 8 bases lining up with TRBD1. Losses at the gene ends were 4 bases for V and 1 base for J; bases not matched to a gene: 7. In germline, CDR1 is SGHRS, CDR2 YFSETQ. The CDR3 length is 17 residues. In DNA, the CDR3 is TGCGCCAGCAGCCGTGGACAGGGTGGATCCTATAATTCACCCCTCCACTTT. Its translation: CASSRGQGGSYNSPLHF.

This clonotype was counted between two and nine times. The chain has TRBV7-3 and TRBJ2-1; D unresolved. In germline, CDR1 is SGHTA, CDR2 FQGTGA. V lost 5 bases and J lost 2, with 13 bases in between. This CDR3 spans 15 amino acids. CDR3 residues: CASSPLISAYNEQFF. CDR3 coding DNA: TGTGCCAGCAGCCCTTTGATTTCGGCCTACAATGAGCAGTTCTTC.

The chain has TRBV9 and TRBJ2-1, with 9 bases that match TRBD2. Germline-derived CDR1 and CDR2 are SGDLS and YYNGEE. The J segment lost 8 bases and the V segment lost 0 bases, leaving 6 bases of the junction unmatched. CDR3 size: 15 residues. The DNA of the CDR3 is TGTGCCAGCAGCGTAGGGGCTAGCGGGACGGATGAGCAGTTCTTC. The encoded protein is CASSVGASGTDEQFF.

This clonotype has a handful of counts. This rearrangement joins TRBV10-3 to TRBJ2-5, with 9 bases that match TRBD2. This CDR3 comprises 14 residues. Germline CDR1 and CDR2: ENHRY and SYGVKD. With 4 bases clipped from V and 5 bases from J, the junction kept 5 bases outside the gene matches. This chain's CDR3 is CAISGSGSGETQYF. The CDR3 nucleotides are TGTGCCATCAGTGGTAGCGGGAGCGGTGAGACCCAGTACTTC.